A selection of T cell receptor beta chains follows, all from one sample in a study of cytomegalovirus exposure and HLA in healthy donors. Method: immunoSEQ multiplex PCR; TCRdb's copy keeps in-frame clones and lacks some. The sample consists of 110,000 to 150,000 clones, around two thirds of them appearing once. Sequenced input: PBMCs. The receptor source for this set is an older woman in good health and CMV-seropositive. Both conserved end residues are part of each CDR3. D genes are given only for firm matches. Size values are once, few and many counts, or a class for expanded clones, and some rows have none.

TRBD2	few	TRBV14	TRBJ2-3	CASSPSGRGSDTQYF
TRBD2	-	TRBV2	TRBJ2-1	CASRTGSAGVHEQFF
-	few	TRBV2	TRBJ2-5	CASSDEETQYF
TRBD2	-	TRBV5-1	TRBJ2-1	CASSLLAESYNEQFF
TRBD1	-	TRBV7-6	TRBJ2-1	CASSSRTGGRNEQFF
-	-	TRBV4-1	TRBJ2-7	CASSQQGGSLSSYEQYF
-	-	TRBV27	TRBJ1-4	CASSLGAAPDEKLFF
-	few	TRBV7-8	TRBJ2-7	CASSLGSLVNEQYF
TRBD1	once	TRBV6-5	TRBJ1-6	CASSRTGGSSPLHF
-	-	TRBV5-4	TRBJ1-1	CASSRLATEVSEAFF
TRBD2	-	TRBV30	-	CAWSRAGGLLLYEQYF